The text below deals with one T cell receptor beta chain. Its antigen is unidentified. These data are taken from a study of cytomegalovirus exposure and HLA in healthy donors. Overall study findings and caveats: Rare TCR sequences predominated, though certain public TCRs were found in many donors. The tendency of first-cohort TCR clusters to co-occur in the 90 to 150 validation repertoires was the finding of a later analysis.

The table came from immunoSEQ multiplex PCR; TCRdb's copy has only in-frame clones and leaves some out. The profile shows approximately 170,000 clones, around four fifths of them singletons. This CDR3 has 15 residues. Trimming took 0 bases from V and 6 from J, leaving 10 bases between them. Germline V gene data show CDR1 as SGDLS and CDR2 as YYNGEE. Sequences were obtained from PBMCs. The chain links TRBV9 to TRBJ1-6; the D gene is possibly TRBD1 (6 bases). The TCR sequence derives from a man aged 25 to 40 in good health and CMV-seropositive. This CDR3 is CASSVDRVSNSPLHF. The CDR3 DNA is TGTGCCAGCAGCGTAGACAGGGTGTCTAATTCACCCCTCCACTTT. Full variable domain (rest looked up from reference TRBV9 and TRBJ1-6): DSGVTQTPKHLITATGQRVTLRCSPRSGDLSVYWYQQSLDQGLQFLIQYYNGEERAKGNILERFSAQQFPDLHSELNLSSLELGDSALYFCASSVDRVSNSPLHFGNGTRLTVT.